These 32 T cell receptor beta chains were sequenced from one sample in a study of shared clonotypes between healthy human individuals. Data came from immunoSEQ multiplex PCR; TCRdb stores just in-frame clones and leaves some out. The sample has about 1.5 million clones; 95% to 99% are singletons. Sequenced input: naive CD4+ T cells sorted from blood. The subset was: CD45RA+ positively selected. The receptors originated from a young man in good health.

The genes are TRBV4-2 and TRBJ1-2; no clear D gene. Trimming removed 0 bases from V and 2 bases from J, with 10 bases in between. CDR1 LGHNA and CDR2 YNFKEQ come from the germline V gene. The length of the CDR3 is 15 residues. As DNA, the CDR3 is TGTGCCAGCAGCCAAGACAGAACAGAAAACTATGGCTACACCTTC. Protein sequence: CASSQDRTENYGYTF.

The chain has TRBV6-5 and TRBJ1-1; perhaps TRBD1 as D (5 bases). Trimming pared 2 bases from V and 4 bases from J, leaving 17 bases between. Germline V CDR1 and CDR2: MNHEY, SVGAGI. The CDR3 has 16 amino acids. DNA for the CDR3: TGTGCCAGCAGTTACATCGAATTCGGACAATCCACTGAAGCTTTCTTT. Amino acid sequence: CASSYIEFGQSTEAFF.

The rearrangement joins TRBV7-9 to TRBJ1-4, with 11 bases lining up with TRBD1. CDR3 length: 15 amino acids. V lost 3 bases to trimming and J lost 8 bases; unmatched junction nucleotides: 5. Germline V gene lookup returns CDR1 SEHNR and CDR2 FQNEAQ (reference sequence). CDR3 sequence (DNA): TGTGCCAGCAGCTTCGGGACAGGGGGATTAGAAAAACTGTTTTTT. Its translation is CASSFGTGGLEKLFF.

The rearrangement links TRBV10-3 to TRBJ2-5, with 11 nucleotides matching TRBD1. Germline assignment: CDR1 ENHRY and CDR2 SYGVKD. The ends lost 10 bases at V and 10 bases at J; junction bases unmatched: 8. This CDR3 contains 12 residues. CDR3 amino acids: CATSDRGQGQYF. CDR3 coding DNA: TGTGCCACCTCGGACAGGGGGCAGGGCCAGTACTTC.

J is TRBJ2-7 and V is TRBV4-3; D ambiguous. The CDR3 totals 13 residues. CDR1 is LGHNA and CDR2 is YSLEER in the germline V gene. Trimming left V 3 bases short and J 6 bases short, with 12 bases between. In DNA, the CDR3 is TGCGCCAGCAGCCATTCTCGGGTTTCCGAGCAGTACTTC. It codes for CASSHSRVSEQYF.

As for this clone: In the same sample, other DNA sequences code for this CDR3. CDR3 sequence: CASSLATGTDTQYF. CDR3 sequence (DNA): TGCGCCAGCAGCTTGGCAACAGGCACAGATACGCAGTATTTT. The chain links TRBV5-1 to TRBJ2-3, with D unclear. The CDR3 sequence is 14 residues long. CDR1 and CDR2 from the germline V gene are SGHRS and YFSETQ. The V gene lost 0 bases and the J gene lost 1 base, with 6 bases spanning the gap.

On this clone itself: The same CDR3 arises from other DNA sequences in this sample as well. V gene TRBV5-1 combines with J gene TRBJ1-5; 7 bases map to TRBD1. From germline, CDR1 is SGHRS and CDR2 YFSETQ. This CDR3 is built from 16 residues. The ends lost 0 bases at V and 0 bases at J; junction bases unmatched: 3. CDR3 DNA: TGCGCCAGCAGCTTGGGACAGGGCGGTAGCAATCAGCCCCAGCATTTT. Residues: CASSLGQGGSNQPQHF.

The chain joins TRBV7-8 to TRBJ1-5; D is undetermined. Trimming took off 5 bases at V and 11 bases at J, with 16 bases between the two ends. This CDR3 is built from 13 residues. Germline-derived CDR1 and CDR2 are SGHVS and FQNEAQ. The CDR3 region is CASSPHISQAQHF. The CDR3 nucleotides read TGTGCCAGCAGCCCCCACATATCCCAGGCCCAGCATTTT.

The chain has TRBV18 and TRBJ2-1; TRBD2 aligns across 9 bases. This CDR3 contains 15 residues. After removal of 2 bases from V and 9 bases from J, the junction contained 8 bases not matched to a gene. Germline V gene sequence: CDR1 KGHSH, CDR2 LQKENI. CDR3 region: CASSPRPSGISEQFF. Written as DNA, the CDR3 is TGTGCCAGCTCACCAAGGCCTAGCGGGATCTCTGAGCAGTTCTTC.

The V and J genes are TRBV28 and TRBJ1-1; TRBD1 might be the D (5 bases). V shed 6 bases and J shed 4 bases, with 24 bases lying between them. The germline V gene has CDR1 MDHEN and CDR2 SYDVKM. This CDR3 spans 17 amino acids. CDR3 sequence reads: CASSPMISRGGITEAFF. The CDR3 coding sequence is TGTGCCAGCAGCCCGATGATTTCGCGGGGCGGAATCACTGAAGCTTTCTTT.

This chain connects TRBV2 to TRBJ2-1; 8 nucleotides match TRBD1. The CDR3 sequence is 14 residues long. CDR1 SNHLY and CDR2 FYNNEI come from the germline V gene. V gave up 8 bases and J gave up 3 bases; unmatched junction bases: 6. The CDR3 reads CASPGQENYNEQFF. Here the CDR3 DNA reads TGTGCCAGCCCGGGACAGGAGAACTACAATGAGCAGTTCTTC.

This sequence joins TRBV10-3 and TRBJ1-1; 7 bases agree with TRBD1. This CDR3 contains 14 residues. With 6 bases clipped from V and 3 bases from J, the junction kept 7 bases outside the gene matches. Germline CDR1 ENHRY, CDR2 SYGVKD. CDR3 sequence (DNA): TGTGCCATCAGCGAGAGGGGGCGCGACACTGAAGCTTTCTTT. Translation gives CAISERGRDTEAFF.

The chain has TRBV2 and TRBJ2-1; 11 nucleotides agree with TRBD2. Germline loops: CDR1 SNHLY, CDR2 FYNNEI. V lost 8 bases, J lost 5 bases, and 5 bases stayed unmatched. CDR3 length: 14 residues. The CDR3: CASWGLAVDNEQFF. The CDR3 region has the DNA TGTGCCAGCTGGGGACTAGCGGTTGACAATGAGCAGTTCTTC.

About this clone: This sample includes further DNA sequences coding for the same CDR3. V and J are TRBV18 and TRBJ2-7, with TRBD1 matching 10 bases. CDR1 is KGHSH and CDR2 is LQKENI in the germline V gene. The CDR3 is 15 amino acids. The V segment lost 2 bases and the J segment 1 base; nucleotides outside the gene matches: 2. Here the CDR3 DNA reads TGTGCCAGCTCACCAGGGACAGGGGTATCCTACGAGCAGTACTTC. Protein: CASSPGTGVSYEQYF.

The chain employs TRBV28 and TRBJ2-3; 11 bases are a match to TRBD1. Per the germline V gene, CDR1 is MDHEN and CDR2 is SYDVKM. The junction had 6 bases not matched to a gene; V was cut back by 5 bases and J by 5 bases. The CDR3 loop spans 15 amino acids. This chain's CDR3 is CASSVRTGGRDTQYF. Written as DNA, the CDR3 is TGTGCCAGCAGTGTACGGACAGGGGGCAGAGATACGCAGTATTTT.

The rearrangement uses TRBV19 and TRBJ1-1, with D maybe TRBD1 (5 bases). This CDR3 region has 12 residues. CDR1 and CDR2 (germline): LNHDA, SQIVND (reference sequence). Deletions cut 3 bases from V and 11 bases from J, with 13 bases between. The CDR3 spells CASSIRQGQAFF. For the CDR3, the DNA is TGTGCCAGTAGTATCCGCCAGGGCCAGGCTTTCTTT.

The chain is built from TRBV7-2 and TRBJ2-1; possibly TRBD1 for D (5 bases). Germline V lookup: CDR1 SGHTA, CDR2 FQGNSA. The CDR3 is made up of 12 amino acids. Trimming cost V 4 bases and J 8 bases, with 9 bases left between them. CDR3 nucleotides: TGTGCCAGCAGCTCCACAGGTTATGAGCAGTTCTTC. Translation gives CASSSTGYEQFF.

In regard to this clone: Other DNA sequences in this sample translate to the same CDR3. The chain combines TRBV7-3 with TRBJ2-5; no reliable D call. This CDR3 contains 13 residues. Germline loops: CDR1 SGHTA, CDR2 FQGTGA. The V end was cut by 0 bases, the J end by 2 bases, with 4 bases between. The CDR3 loop reads CASSLTQQETQYF. In DNA, the CDR3 is TGTGCCAGCAGCTTAACCCAGCAAGAGACCCAGTACTTC.

This chain joins TRBV11-2 and TRBJ2-7; 9 bases map to TRBD1. Germline loops: CDR1 SGHAT, CDR2 FQNNGV. The CDR3 length is 19 residues. Losses at the gene ends were 4 bases for V and 2 bases for J; bases not matched to a gene: 18. This CDR3 reads CASSSFSGATGTGPYEQYF. The CDR3 DNA sequence: TGTGCCAGCAGCTCGTTTTCGGGGGCCACCGGGACAGGGCCCTACGAGCAGTACTTC. The whole variable domain, filled in from reference TRBV11-2 and TRBJ2-7, reads EAGVAQSPRYKIIEKRQSVAFWCNPISGHATLYWYQQILGQGPKLLIQFQNNGVVDDSQLPKDRFSAERLKGVDSTLKIQPAKLEDSAVYLCASSSFSGATGTGPYEQYFGPGTRLTVT.

V gene TRBV19 combines with J gene TRBJ1-5; 8 bases line up with TRBD1. J was trimmed by 4 bases and V by 1 base; bases with no gene match: 6. Germline CDR1 reads LNHDA; CDR2 reads SQIVND (reference sequence). This CDR3 is built from 16 residues. CDR3 sequence: CASSIVHRGLNQPQHF. The CDR3 nucleotides are TGTGCCAGTAGTATAGTACACAGGGGGTTGAATCAGCCCCAGCATTTT.

V is TRBV28 and J is TRBJ1-3; D call uncertain. The CDR3 has 16 residues. The V end lost 3 bases, the J end lost 9 bases, and 21 bases lay between the germline ends. CDR1 and CDR2 from the germline V gene are MDHEN and SYDVKM. The CDR3 DNA reads TGTGCCAGCAGTTTCCTCGGGGAAGGACGAGGGAGCACCATATATTTT. Translating gives CASSFLGEGRGSTIYF.

The V gene is TRBV5-4, the J gene TRBJ1-1, with TRBD1 identical over 10 bases. Germline values: CDR1 SGHNT, CDR2 YYREEE (reference sequence). V dropped 3 bases and J dropped 7; count of bases not matched to a gene: 9. CDR3 length: 15 amino acids. The CDR3: CASSSLTGGTGEAFF. As DNA, the CDR3 is TGTGCCAGCAGCTCTTTGACAGGGGGCACGGGTGAAGCTTTCTTT.

The genes are TRBV5-6 and TRBJ1-1, with 7 bases matching TRBD1. V lost 2 bases to trimming and J lost 2 bases; unmatched junction nucleotides: 9. The V gene's germline CDR1 is SGHDT and CDR2 YYEEEE. The CDR3 is 16 amino acids. The CDR3 DNA reads TGTGCCAGCAGCTTCCGACAGGGAACTAGAAACACTGAAGCTTTCTTT. Translating gives CASSFRQGTRNTEAFF. The complete variable domain, with remaining parts taken from reference TRBV5-6 and TRBJ1-1, reads DAGVTQSPTHLIKTRGQQVTLRCSPKSGHDTVSWYQQALGQGPQFIFQYYEEEERQRGNFPDRFSGHQFPNYSSELNVNALLLGDSALYLCASSFRQGTRNTEAFFGQGTRLTVV.

CDR3 sequence: CASSPLGRVGYTEAFF. The CDR3 DNA reads as TGTGCCAGCTCACCACTAGGGCGCGTTGGGTACACTGAAGCTTTCTTT. J is TRBJ1-1 and V is TRBV18; D remains unclear. CDR3 length: 16 residues. In germline, CDR1 is KGHSH, CDR2 LQKENI. V was trimmed by 1 base and J by 3 bases, leaving 15 bases between them.

The genes are TRBV5-1 and TRBJ2-7; TRBD2 matches 10 bases. This CDR3 contains 15 residues. Trimming cost V 4 bases and J 2 bases; bases outside gene matches: 6. Germline assignment: CDR1 SGHRS and CDR2 YFSETQ. CDR3 DNA sequence: TGCGCCAGCAGCCCGGGACTAGCGCAAACCTACGAGCAGTACTTC. Translating gives CASSPGLAQTYEQYF.

The rearrangement uses TRBV7-2 and TRBJ2-7; TRBD1 matches at 7 bases. Germline loops: CDR1 SGHTA, CDR2 FQGNSA. This CDR3 is built from 15 residues. J gave up 3 bases and V 5 bases, and 10 bases lay outside the gene matches. The CDR3 here is CASSPGTAVVYEQYF. The DNA of the CDR3 is TGTGCCAGCAGCCCCGGGACAGCCGTTGTCTACGAGCAGTACTTC.

The chain uses TRBV25-1 and TRBJ2-5; possibly TRBD2 for D (6 bases). The germline gives CDR1 MGHDK, CDR2 SYGVNS. Trimming shortened V by 1 base and J by 5 bases, and 17 bases separated the two germline ends. This CDR3 comprises 16 residues. The CDR3 DNA reads as TGTGCCAGCAGTGAATGGCTGGCGGGGAGGCTGGAGACCCAGTACTTC. Translated, it gives CASSEWLAGRLETQYF.

CDR3 amino acids: CASSNRGSYNEQFF. The DNA for the CDR3 is TGTGCCAGCAGCAACAGGGGTTCCTACAATGAGCAGTTCTTC. The chain has TRBV7-2 and TRBJ2-1; 7 bases map to TRBD1. Trimming cost V 5 bases and J 1 base; bases outside gene matches: 2. Germline CDR1 SGHTA, CDR2 FQGNSA. The length of the CDR3 is 14 residues.

Only one count was recorded for this clone. The chain carries TRBV18 and TRBJ1-2; 7 bases fit TRBD1. Germline CDR1 and CDR2: KGHSH and LQKENI. Unmatched junction bases numbered 13, after V lost 6 bases and J lost 0 bases. The CDR3 sequence is 17 residues long. The DNA for the CDR3 is TGTGCCAGCTCGGGCTCCGGGACAGAATTAGCTAACTATGGCTACACCTTC. It yields the protein CASSGSGTELANYGYTF.

CDR3 sequence: CASSYGQANQPQHF. CDR3 sequence (DNA): TGTGCCAGCAGTTATGGGCAGGCGAATCAGCCCCAGCATTTT. The chain couples TRBV6-6 to TRBJ1-5; D remains unclear. The germline V gene encodes CDR1 MNHNY and CDR2 SVGAGI (reference sequence). V lost 3 bases and J lost 4, with 10 bases in between. The CDR3 length is 14 residues.

The V call is TRBV11-2, the J call TRBJ1-2, with D possibly matching TRBD1 (6 bases). The germline V and J ends were trimmed by 5 bases and 4 bases, with 8 bases remaining between them. The CDR3 contains 12 residues. CDR1 is SGHAT, CDR2 FQNNGV, per germline. For the CDR3, the DNA is TGTGCCAGCAGCCCACAGGGCTATGGCTACACCTTC. As protein: CASSPQGYGYTF. Supplemented by reference TRBV11-2 and TRBJ1-2, the full variable domain reads EAGVAQSPRYKIIEKRQSVAFWCNPISGHATLYWYQQILGQGPKLLIQFQNNGVVDDSQLPKDRFSAERLKGVDSTLKIQPAKLEDSAVYLCASSPQGYGYTFGSGTRLTVV.

The rearrangement joins TRBV18 to TRBJ2-5; 7 bases are a match to TRBD2. The length of the CDR3 is 15 residues. V was clipped by 1 base and J by 4 bases; unmatched bases: 6. Germline loops: CDR1 KGHSH, CDR2 LQKENI. This chain's CDR3 is CASSPRGGSGETQYF. CDR3 coding DNA: TGTGCCAGCTCACCACGGGGAGGGTCGGGAGAGACCCAGTACTTC.